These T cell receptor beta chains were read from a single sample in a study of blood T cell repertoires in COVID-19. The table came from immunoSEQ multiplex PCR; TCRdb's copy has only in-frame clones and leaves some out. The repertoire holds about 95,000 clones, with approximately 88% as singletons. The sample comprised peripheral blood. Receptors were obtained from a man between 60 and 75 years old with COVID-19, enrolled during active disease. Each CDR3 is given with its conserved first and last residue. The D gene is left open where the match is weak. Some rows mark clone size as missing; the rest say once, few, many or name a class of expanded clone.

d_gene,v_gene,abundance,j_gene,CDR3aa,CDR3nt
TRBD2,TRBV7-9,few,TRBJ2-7,CASSLGLAGSSYEQYF,TGTGCCAGCAGCCTGGGACTAGCGGGAAGCTCCTACGAGCAGTACTTC
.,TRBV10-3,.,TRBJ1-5,CASQGNSNQPQHF,TGTGCCAGCCAGGGAAATAGCAATCAGCCCCAGCATTTT
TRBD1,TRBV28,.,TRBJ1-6,CASLTGDNSPLHF,TGTGCCAGCTTGACAGGGGATAATTCACCCCTCCACTTT
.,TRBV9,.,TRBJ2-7,CASSEQRREQYF,TGTGCCAGCAGCGAACAGAGGAGGGAGCAGTACTTC
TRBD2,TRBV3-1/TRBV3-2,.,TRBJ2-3,CASSHGLAGDRTDTQYF,TGTGCCAGCAGTCACGGACTAGCGGGAGATCGAACAGATACGCAGTATTTT
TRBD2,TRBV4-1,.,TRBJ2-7,CASSQDLGEGNEQYF,TGCGCCAGCAGCCAAGACTTAGGGGAGGGTAACGAGCAGTACTTC
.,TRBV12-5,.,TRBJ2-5,CASGEDNQETQYF,TGTGCTAGTGGCGAGGACAACCAAGAGACCCAGTACTTC
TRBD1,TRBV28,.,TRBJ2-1,CASSLGGQVYNEQFF,TGTGCCAGCAGTTTAGGGGGACAGGTCTACAATGAGCAGTTCTTC
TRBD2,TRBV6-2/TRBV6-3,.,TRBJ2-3,CASSYSMTSGIRGTQYF,TGTGCCAGCAGTTACTCAATGACTAGCGGAATAAGGGGTACGCAGTATTTT
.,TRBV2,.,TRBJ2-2,CAGLSGHYTGELFF,TGTGCCGGCCTTTCCGGACATTACACCGGGGAGCTGTTTTTT
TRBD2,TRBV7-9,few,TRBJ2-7,CASSRSGTSYEQYF,TGTGCCAGCAGCCGAAGCGGGACCTCCTACGAGCAGTACTTC
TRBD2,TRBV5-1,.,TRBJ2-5,CASSLLPGLAGEETQYF,TGCGCCAGCAGCTTGCTCCCGGGACTAGCGGGAGAAGAGACCCAGTACTTC
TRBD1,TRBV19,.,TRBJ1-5,CASSIRGQYTIEPQHF,TGTGCCAGTAGTATCAGGGGACAGTACACTATTGAGCCCCAGCATTTT
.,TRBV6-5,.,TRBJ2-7,CASSYGGHYSEQYF,TGTGCCAGCAGTTACGGGGGCCATTATTCCGAGCAGTACTTC
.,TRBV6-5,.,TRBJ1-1,CASSYLGAEAFF,TGTGCCAGCAGTTACCTGGGCGCTGAAGCTTTCTTT
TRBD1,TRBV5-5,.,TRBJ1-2,CASSSSNRGWNYGYTF,TGTGCCAGCAGCTCCTCCAACAGGGGATGGAACTATGGCTACACCTTC
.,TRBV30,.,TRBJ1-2,CACLPPQGGGGYTF,TGTGCCTGCCTGCCCCCACAGGGAGGGGGTGGCTACACCTTC
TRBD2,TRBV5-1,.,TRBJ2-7,CASSPGLAVTYEQYF,TGCGCCAGCAGCCCCGGACTAGCGGTTACCTACGAGCAGTACTTC
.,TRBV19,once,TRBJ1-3,CASNPRFWQGINTIYF,TGTGCCAGTAACCCCCGGTTCTGGCAGGGGATAAACACCATATATTTT
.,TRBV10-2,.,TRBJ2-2,CASSELAGNTGELFF,TGCGCCAGCAGTGAACTAGCAGGAAACACCGGGGAGCTGTTTTTT
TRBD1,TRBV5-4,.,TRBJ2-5,CASSNPDRVETQYF,TGTGCCAGCAGCAATCCGGACAGGGTAGAGACCCAGTACTTC
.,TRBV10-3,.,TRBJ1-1,CAITLDSRTEAFF,TGTGCCATCACTTTGGACAGTCGCACTGAAGCTTTCTTT
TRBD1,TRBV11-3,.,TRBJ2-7,CASSRIRDRNPEQYF,TGTGCCAGCAGCCGCATCCGGGACAGGAATCCCGAGCAGTACTTC
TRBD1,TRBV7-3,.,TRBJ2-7,CASSLGQGAYEQYF,TGTGCCAGCAGCTTGGGACAGGGGGCATACGAGCAGTACTTC
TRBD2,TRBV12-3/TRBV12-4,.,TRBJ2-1,CASGRDSYNEQFF,TGTGCCAGCGGGAGGGACTCCTACAATGAGCAGTTCTTC
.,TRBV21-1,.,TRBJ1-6,CASSPGDRGTENSPLHF,TGTGCCAGCAGCCCCGGGGACAGGGGCACGGAGAATTCACCCCTCCACTTT
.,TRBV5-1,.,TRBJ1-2,CASSPGLDRPFYGYTF,TGCGCCAGCAGCCCCGGCCTGGACAGACCGTTCTATGGCTACACCTTC
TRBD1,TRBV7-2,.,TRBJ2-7,CASSPGTGKSYEQYF,TGTGCCAGCAGCCCCGGGACAGGAAAATCCTACGAGCAGTACTTC
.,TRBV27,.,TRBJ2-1,CASTTGTHNEQFF,TGTGCCAGCACTACAGGGACCCACAATGAGCAGTTCTTC
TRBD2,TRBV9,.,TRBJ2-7,CASSVAGGTSGMYEQYF,TGTGCCAGCAGCGTAGCGGGGGGGACTAGCGGGATGTACGAGCAGTACTTC
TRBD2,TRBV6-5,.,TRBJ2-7,CASNPSGSSYEQYF,TGTGCCAGCAACCCTAGCGGGAGCTCCTACGAGCAGTACTTC
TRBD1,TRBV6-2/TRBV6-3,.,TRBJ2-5,CASSFWRTGSESYQETQYF,TGTGCCAGCAGTTTCTGGAGGACAGGTTCGGAATCGTACCAAGAGACCCAGTACTTC
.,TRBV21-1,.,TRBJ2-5,CASRTGVEGETQYF,TGTGCCAGCAGAACAGGGGTAGAAGGAGAGACCCAGTACTTC
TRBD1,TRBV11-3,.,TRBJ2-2,CASSPGQGSTGELFF,TGTGCCAGCAGCCCCGGACAGGGGAGCACCGGGGAGCTGTTTTTT
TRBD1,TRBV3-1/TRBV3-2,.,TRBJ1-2,CASSQGRGFYGYTF,TGTGCCAGCAGCCAAGGCAGGGGGTTCTATGGCTACACCTTC
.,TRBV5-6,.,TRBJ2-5,CASSLWGLSQETQYF,TGTGCCAGCAGCTTGTGGGGGCTTAGCCAAGAGACCCAGTACTTC
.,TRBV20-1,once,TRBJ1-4,CSARGSQPFF,TGCAGTGCTAGGGGTAGCCAACCGTTTTTT
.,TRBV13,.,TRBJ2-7,CASSLGRGLMNEQYF,TGTGCCAGCAGCTTAGGCCGGGGACTCATGAACGAGCAGTACTTC
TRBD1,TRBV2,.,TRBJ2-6,CASTRTGTPSGANVLTF,TGTGCCAGCACTAGGACAGGAACGCCCTCTGGGGCCAACGTCCTGACTTTC
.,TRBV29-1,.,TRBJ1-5,CSAVADSNQPQHF,TGCAGCGCCGTCGCAGATAGCAATCAGCCCCAGCATTTT
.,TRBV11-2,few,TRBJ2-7,CASSLGQTYEQYF,TGTGCCAGCAGTTTAGGACAGACCTACGAGCAGTACTTC
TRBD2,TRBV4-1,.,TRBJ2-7,CASSQGLAGGYEQYF,TGCGCCAGCAGCCAGGGACTAGCGGGAGGCTACGAGCAGTACTTC
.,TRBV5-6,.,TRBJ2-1,CASSLDRAEQFF,TGTGCCAGCAGCTTGGACAGGGCAGAGCAGTTCTTC
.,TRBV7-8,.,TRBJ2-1,CASSLIPPGQRIAYNEQFF,TGTGCCAGCAGCTTGATTCCCCCCGGCCAGCGGATAGCCTACAATGAGCAGTTCTTC
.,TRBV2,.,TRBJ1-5,CASRAGGEQPQHF,TGTGCCAGCAGGGCGGGGGGGGAACAGCCCCAGCATTTT
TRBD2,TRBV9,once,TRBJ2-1,CASSLTSGTYNEQFF,TGTGCCAGCAGCCTTACTAGCGGGACCTACAATGAGCAGTTCTTC
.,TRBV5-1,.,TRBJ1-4,CASSPIVGAEEKLFF,TGCGCCAGCAGCCCGATAGTAGGTGCGGAAGAAAAACTGTTTTTT
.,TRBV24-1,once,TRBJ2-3,CAALSRKSTDTQYF,TGTGCCGCGCTTTCTAGAAAAAGCACAGATACGCAGTATTTT
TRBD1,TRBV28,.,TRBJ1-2,CASSVGQGLSGYTF,TGTGCCAGCAGTGTAGGACAGGGCCTGTCTGGCTACACCTTC
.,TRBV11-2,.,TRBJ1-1,CASSHALNTEAFF,TGTGCCAGCAGTCACGCGTTGAACACTGAAGCTTTCTTT
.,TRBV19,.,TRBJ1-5,CASSFFGQDYQPQHF,TGTGCCAGTAGTTTTTTTGGACAAGATTATCAGCCCCAGCATTTT
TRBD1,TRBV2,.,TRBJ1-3,CASSPGTAGNTIYF,TGTGCCAGCAGTCCCGGGACAGCTGGAAACACCATATATTTT
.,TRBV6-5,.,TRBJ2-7,CASSYKDSAYEQYF,TGTGCCAGCAGTTACAAGGACAGCGCCTACGAGCAGTACTTC
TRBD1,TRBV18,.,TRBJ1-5,CASSPGTGRTNQPQHF,TGTGCCAGCTCACCCGGGACAGGGCGGACGAATCAGCCCCAGCATTTT
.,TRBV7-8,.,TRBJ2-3,CASSLVTGLSTDTQYF,TGTGCCAGCAGCTTAGTCACGGGACTCAGCACAGATACGCAGTATTTT
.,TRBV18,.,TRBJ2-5,CASSPRGGETQYF,TGTGCCAGCTCACCTCGGGGTGGGGAGACCCAGTACTTC
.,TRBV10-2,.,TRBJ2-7,CASSYTGNSYEQYF,TGCGCCAGCAGCTACACAGGGAACTCCTACGAGCAGTACTTC
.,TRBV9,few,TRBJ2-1,CASSVSPYNEQFF,TGTGCCAGCAGCGTATCCCCTTACAATGAGCAGTTCTTC
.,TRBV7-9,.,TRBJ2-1,CASSSWGEANNEQFF,TGTGCCAGCAGCTCGTGGGGGGAGGCGAACAATGAGCAGTTCTTC